Below are 19 T cell receptor beta chains sequenced from a single sample in a study of graft-versus-host responses after intestinal transplantation. Which antigens these TCRs recognize remains unknown. Method: immunoSEQ multiplex PCR; TCRdb's copy keeps in-frame clones and lacks some. The table has just under 65,000 clones, more than 85% seen once; the top ten hold 1.5% to 2%. Sequences were derived from unstimulated CD8+ T cells sorted from spleen or lymph node cells, sampled before transplant. The source of these receptors is a human donor who was the organ donor for an intestinal transplant.

The V call is TRBV28, the J call TRBJ1-5; 12 bases line up with TRBD1. Germline CDR1 reads MDHEN; CDR2 reads SYDVKM. The CDR3 sequence is 16 residues long. The junction had 8 bases not matched to a gene; V was cut back by 6 bases and J by 5 bases. CDR3: CASRSRGTGGHQPQHF. The CDR3 nucleotides are TGTGCCAGCAGGTCACGTGGGACAGGGGGCCATCAGCCCCAGCATTTT. Complete variable domain (other parts from reference TRBV28 and TRBJ1-5): DVKVTQSSRYLVKRTGEKVFLECVQDMDHENMFWYRQDPGLGLRLIYFSYDVKMKEKGDIPEGYSVSREKKERFSLILESASTNQTSMYLCASRSRGTGGHQPQHFGDGTRLSIL.

The count of this clone is one. The chain joins TRBV4-3 to TRBJ2-7, with TRBD2 matching 7 bases. The V segment lost 0 bases and the J segment 0 bases; nucleotides outside the gene matches: 11. CDR3 length equals 18 residues. Looked up from germline, CDR1 is LGHNA and CDR2 is YSLEER. In DNA form, the CDR3 reads TGCGCCAGCAGCCAAGAGTATCGAGTAGCGGGCGCCTCCTACGAGCAGTACTTC. Protein sequence: CASSQEYRVAGASYEQYF.

The CDR3 DNA follows: TGTGCCAGCAGCTTTGGGTCGGGCACTGAAGCTTTCTTT. It is translated as CASSFGSGTEAFF. V and J are TRBV7-6 and TRBJ1-1; no definite D call. Trimming took 3 bases from V and 4 from J, leaving 9 bases between them. The germline CDR1 and CDR2 sequences are SGHVS and FNYEAQ. The CDR3 is 13 residues long.

This sequence joins TRBV6-1 and TRBJ1-5; a weak D match, TRBD1 (6 bases). Germline lookup yields CDR1 MNHNS and CDR2 SASEGT. This CDR3 region has 17 residues. Trimming left V 1 base short and J 2 bases short, with 15 bases between. The CDR3 bases are TGTGCCAGCAGTGAAGAGAGACAGGCTAGGGGCAATCAGCCCCAGCATTTT. Its translation: CASSEERQARGNQPQHF.

The chain carries TRBV4-1 and TRBJ1-3; D is undetermined. Germline-derived CDR1 and CDR2 are MGHRA and YSYEKL. Trimming cost V 9 bases and J 4 bases, with 16 bases left between them. There are 14 residues in the CDR3. The CDR3 coding sequence is TGCGCCAGTTCCGGGGTAGGCATCGGAAACACCATATATTTT. It translates to CASSGVGIGNTIYF.

The chain is built from TRBV15 and TRBJ2-2; D uncertain. Germline V lookup: CDR1 LNHNV, CDR2 YYDKDF (reference sequence). This CDR3 comprises 11 residues. Trimming cost V 3 bases and J 8 bases, with 4 bases left between them. The chain's CDR3 is CATSRAGELFF. The CDR3 DNA reads TGTGCCACCAGCAGGGCAGGGGAGCTGTTTTTT.

The sample holds one count of this clone. The J gene is TRBJ1-1, the V gene TRBV9, with TRBD1 matching 10 bases. Germline CDR1 is SGDLS and CDR2 is YYNGEE. Unmatched junction bases numbered 3, after V lost 3 bases and J lost 1 base. The CDR3 spans 15 residues. Here the CDR3 DNA reads TGTGCCAGCAGCGGGACAGGGGGACCGAACACTGAAGCTTTCTTT. Translated, it gives CASSGTGGPNTEAFF.

The rearrangement uses TRBV4-2 and TRBJ2-7; D remains ambiguous. The CDR3 is 13 residues long. Germline CDR1 and CDR2: LGHNA and YNFKEQ. V was clipped by 1 base and J by 1 base, with 5 bases between them. CDR3 residues: CASSQGVSYEQYF. CDR3 coding DNA: TGTGCCAGCAGCCAAGGAGTATCCTACGAGCAGTACTTC.

V is TRBV9 and J is TRBJ2-1, with 7 bases matching TRBD1. The ends lost 4 bases at V and 10 bases at J; junction bases unmatched: 17. The CDR3 is 16 residues long. The germline gives CDR1 SGDLS, CDR2 YYNGEE. This CDR3 reads CASSSGQQGLIWEQFF. CDR3 in DNA: TGTGCCAGCAGCTCGGGACAGCAGGGGTTAATATGGGAGCAGTTCTTC.

The rearrangement joins TRBV6-5 to TRBJ2-7; 7 nucleotides align to TRBD1. In germline, CDR1 is MNHEY, CDR2 SVGAGI. This CDR3 is 13 amino acids long. The V gene end was trimmed by 2 bases and the J gene end by 6 bases; junction bases not matched to a gene: 4. The CDR3 region is CASSYEGAGEQYF. CDR3 DNA: TGTGCCAGCAGTTACGAGGGGGCGGGCGAGCAGTACTTC.

This sequence joins TRBV9 and TRBJ2-7; D gene ambiguous. V was clipped by 4 bases and J by 3 bases, with 11 bases between them. This CDR3 has 13 amino acids. Germline CDR1 is SGDLS and CDR2 is YYNGEE. The CDR3 region is CASSTEDLYEQYF. The CDR3 region has the DNA TGTGCCAGCAGCACCGAGGATCTCTACGAGCAGTACTTC.

V and J are TRBV6-5 and TRBJ2-7, with a possible D match to TRBD1 (5 bases). This CDR3 spans 16 amino acids. V was cut by 2 bases and J by 0 bases, with 14 bases left in between. Per germline, CDR1 MNHEY and CDR2 SVGAGI. As DNA, the CDR3 is TGTGCCAGCAGTTACATCGGGCAGGGTCCCTCCTACGAGCAGTACTTC. As protein: CASSYIGQGPSYEQYF.

The chain couples TRBV5-5 to TRBJ2-7, with 12 bases fitting TRBD2. This CDR3 region has 14 residues. The V gene's germline CDR1 is SGHKS and CDR2 YYEKEE (reference sequence). Trimming cost V 4 bases and J 3 bases; bases outside gene matches: 2. As DNA, the CDR3 is TGTGCCAGCAGCCTAGCGGGAGGGCGCTACGAGCAGTACTTC. As protein: CASSLAGGRYEQYF.

The chain joins TRBV10-2 to TRBJ2-1; D gene uncertain. The CDR3 has 15 residues. Germline V CDR1 and CDR2: WSHSY, SAAADI. V was trimmed by 6 bases and J by 0 bases, leaving 12 bases between them. This CDR3 reads CASRLIHPSYNEQFF. The CDR3 DNA is TGCGCCAGCAGACTCATTCACCCCTCCTACAATGAGCAGTTCTTC.

This clone showed up just a few times. This rearrangement joins TRBV6-4 to TRBJ2-3, with D perhaps matching TRBD2 (5 bases). This CDR3 is built from 15 residues. V lost 3 bases, J lost 6 bases, and 16 bases lay in between. The germline gives CDR1 MRHNA, CDR2 SNTAGT. The CDR3 protein is CASSEESVGSDTQYF. The CDR3 region has the DNA TGTGCCAGCAGTGAAGAATCGGTGGGGAGCGATACGCAGTATTTT.

As DNA, the CDR3 is TGTGCCAGCAGCCCCTGGGAGAGCTACGAGCAGTACTTC. It encodes CASSPWESYEQYF. The chain is built from TRBV7-9 and TRBJ2-7, with a weak D call TRBD2 (5 bases). This CDR3 spans 13 amino acids. Trimming took off 5 bases at V and 3 bases at J, with 11 bases between the two ends. CDR1 is SEHNR, CDR2 FQNEAQ, per germline (reference sequence). The full variable domain, its missing parts supplied by reference TRBV7-9 and TRBJ2-7, is DTGVSQNPRHKITKRGQNVTFRCDPISEHNRLYWYRQTLGQGPEFLTYFQNEAQLEKSRLLSDRFSAERPKGSFSTLEIQRTEQGDSAMYLCASSPWESYEQYFGPGTRLTVT.

The J gene is TRBJ1-1, the V gene TRBV6-5; D perhaps matches TRBD1 (6 bases). CDR3 size: 12 residues. V lost 6 bases and J lost 5, with 10 bases in between. Germline V lookup: CDR1 MNHEY, CDR2 SVGAGI. The CDR3 sequence is CASSQGTTEAFF. The DNA of the CDR3 is TGTGCCAGCAGCCAAGGGACAACTGAAGCTTTCTTT.

The rearrangement joins TRBV7-3 to TRBJ2-3, with 15 nucleotides matching TRBD2. The J segment lost 5 bases and the V segment lost 5 bases, leaving 2 bases of the junction unmatched. Germline V lookup: CDR1 SGHTA, CDR2 FQGTGA. This CDR3 has 15 amino acids. CDR3 coding DNA: TGTGCCAGCAGCGTGGGACTAGCGGGAGGAGATACGCAGTATTTT. This sequence encodes CASSVGLAGGDTQYF.

The genes are TRBV5-6 and TRBJ2-5, with a possible D match to TRBD2 (5 bases). This CDR3 spans 13 amino acids. V lost 2 bases and J 5 bases, leaving 10 bases between the germline ends. The germline V gene encodes CDR1 SGHDT and CDR2 YYEEEE. Written as DNA, the CDR3 is TGTGCCAGCAGCTTAGGCGGGCGGGAGACCCAGTACTTC. It translates to CASSLGGRETQYF.